The clone carrying this TCR beta chain appeared many times. The antigen is undetermined. This specimen comes from a study of human T cells and chemical hapten exposure. Turning to the study itself: Per-sample TCR yield variability stemmed mainly from small pooled library volume differences. Study conclusions and caveats: With DPC sensitization, TCRs exceeding 1 in 1000 frequency showed no change.

In the source study's methods: Per sample, the median was approximately 100,000 TCRs, with values from around 24,000 to 710,000. TCRdb processed the RACE reads anew with MiXCR; each CDR3 protein has one entry. Clone size and V and J calls follow TCRdb, not the original study. The table shows more than 35,000 distinct CDR3 sequences, with about 3.5% occurring only once. The length of the CDR3 is 13 residues. Germline V lookup: CDR1 DFQATT, CDR2 SNEGSKA (reference sequence). Deletions cut 0 bases from V and 5 bases from J, with 10 bases between. The time point is: healthy volunteer bleed at 6 weeks. The authors' total RNA extraction used unfractionated whole blood.

Sequencing input: whole blood. The TCR sequence derives from a human donor in good health. Some clones in this sample may be carry-over from other donors' samples. The rearrangement links TRBV20-1 to TRBJ2-5; TRBD2 is a possible D gene (5 bases). The CDR3 loop is CSAREGEIETQYF. In nucleotides, the CDR3 is TGCAGTGCTAGAGAGGGAGAAATTGAGACCCAGTACTTC.